This TCR beta chain was recovered during a study of blood T cell repertoires in COVID-19. The wider study: From T cells, B-cell-depleted T cells, or PBMCs came the material, which was cDNA or gDNA.

TCRdb's table, derived via immunoSEQ multiplex PCR, lists solely in-frame clones and lacks some. Among roughly 140,000 clones, about 87% were seen once, and the ten largest hold around 1.7%. Germline V gene lookup returns CDR1 LGHDT and CDR2 YNNKEL (reference sequence). Trimming took off 1 base at V and 2 bases at J, with 11 bases between the two ends. CDR3 length: 15 residues. The sequenced material came from peripheral blood. The receptor comes from a woman aged 45-65 years with acute or convalescent COVID-19. This sequence joins TRBV3-1 (or the pseudogene TRBV3-2) and TRBJ2-5; the D gene is possibly TRBD1 (5 bases). DNA of the CDR3: TGTGCCAGCAGCCAAGGACCAGGGCTGCAAGAGACCCAGTACTTC. This translates into CASSQGPGLQETQYF.